This section outlines one T cell receptor (beta chain) sequence together with its context. Repertoires were generated with immunoSEQ multiplex PCR, while TCRdb's copy carries only in-frame clones and drops some. The data contain 160,000 or so clones, approximately 82% of them singletons. This sample was taken from a study of blood T cell repertoires in COVID-19. On the study more broadly: T cells, B-cell-depleted T cells, or PBMCs supplied cDNA or gDNA.

This CDR3 is 17 amino acids long. With 2 bases clipped from V and 3 bases from J, the junction kept 6 bases outside the gene matches. Germline lookup yields CDR1 ENHRY and CDR2 SYGVKD. The specimen sequenced was peripheral blood. The chain recombines TRBV10-3 with TRBJ2-7; TRBD2 matches at 14 bases. The sequence came from a man aged 65 to 79 who had recovered from COVID-19. CDR3 protein: CAISEGLAGGSFYEQYF. CDR3 sequence (DNA): TGTGCCATCAGTGAGGGACTAGCGGGAGGCTCCTTCTACGAGCAGTACTTC.